One and the same sample provided the 12 T cell receptor beta chains below, sequenced in a study of T cell responses to AZD1222 COVID-19 vaccine. Sequencing used immunoSEQ multiplex PCR; TCRdb keeps in-frame clones, though not all of them. The data show 150,000 or so clones, about 93% seen once. Specimen: peripheral blood, collected on day 0 of AZD1222 vaccination. These TCRs come from an adult in good health.

This clone occurred once. CDR3 sequence reads: CASSYSFQETQYF. As DNA, the CDR3 is TGTGCCAGCAGTTACAGCTTCCAAGAGACCCAGTACTTC. This chain connects TRBV6-5 to TRBJ2-5; no clear D gene. This CDR3 comprises 13 residues. Trimming stripped 2 bases from V and 1 base from J, with 5 bases between. The germline CDR1 and CDR2 sequences are MNHEY and SVGAGI.

This chain's CDR3 is CATSRGTWAEETQYF. The CDR3 region has the DNA TGTGCCACCAGCAGAGGCACATGGGCCGAAGAGACCCAGTACTTC. This chain connects TRBV15 to TRBJ2-5; D unclear. CDR3 length: 15 residues. Per the germline V gene, CDR1 is LNHNV and CDR2 is YYDKDF (reference sequence). Trimming cost V 1 base and J 3 bases, with 12 bases left between them.

The chain has TRBV20-1 and TRBJ2-6, with D unresolved. CDR1 and CDR2 (germline): DFQATT, SNEGSKA (reference sequence). The CDR3 is 11 amino acids. The V and J ends lost 4 bases and 4 bases respectively, with 2 bases between them. CDR3: CSATGANVLTF. Here the CDR3 DNA reads TGCAGTGCTACCGGGGCCAACGTCCTGACTTTC.

The V and J genes are TRBV10-2 and TRBJ1-2, with 7 bases fitting TRBD1. In germline, CDR1 is WSHSY, CDR2 SAAADI. This CDR3 region has 14 residues. V shed 1 base and J 7 bases; nucleotides not matched to a gene: 6. This CDR3 reads CASSELDRVGGYTF. CDR3 DNA: TGCGCCAGCAGTGAGTTAGACAGGGTCGGTGGCTACACCTTC.

The chain uses TRBV11-2 and TRBJ2-1; possible D gene TRBD2, 6 bases. Germline loops: CDR1 SGHAT, CDR2 FQNNGV. The CDR3 totals 13 residues. V lost 2 bases and J lost 8, with 10 bases in between. CDR3 in amino acids: CASSLWDSDEQFF. The CDR3 DNA follows: TGTGCCAGCAGCTTATGGGACTCGGATGAGCAGTTCTTC. Filled out from reference TRBV11-2 and TRBJ2-1, the complete variable domain reads EAGVAQSPRYKIIEKRQSVAFWCNPISGHATLYWYQQILGQGPKLLIQFQNNGVVDDSQLPKDRFSAERLKGVDSTLKIQPAKLEDSAVYLCASSLWDSDEQFFGPGTRLTVL.

The rearrangement uses TRBV30 and TRBJ1-5; D ambiguous. The CDR3 loop spans 13 amino acids. V shed 5 bases and J shed 3 bases, with 11 bases lying between them. The germline CDR1 and CDR2 sequences are GTSNPN and SVGIG (reference sequence). CDR3 in amino acids: CAWSADLNQPQHF. Here the CDR3 DNA reads TGTGCCTGGTCCGCGGACCTCAATCAGCCCCAGCATTTT.

The chain uses TRBV28 and TRBJ1-2; D not certain. Germline V gene sequence: CDR1 MDHEN, CDR2 SYDVKM. The CDR3 is 10 amino acids. V was cut by 8 bases and J by 4 bases, with 5 bases left in between. The CDR3 DNA sequence: TGTGCCAGCCTATCCTATGGCTACACCTTC. Translating it yields CASLSYGYTF.

The J gene is TRBJ2-7, the V gene TRBV7-6, with a possible D match to TRBD1 (6 bases). CDR1 SGHVS and CDR2 FNYEAQ come from the germline V gene. Trimming pared 0 bases from V and 3 bases from J, leaving 12 bases between. This CDR3 has 15 residues. DNA of the CDR3: TGTGCCAGCAGCTTAGCGCGGCAGGGGAGCTACGAGCAGTACTTC. This gives the protein CASSLARQGSYEQYF.

The chain has TRBV3-1 (or the pseudogene TRBV3-2) and TRBJ1-1, with a tentative D call TRBD1 (6 bases). This CDR3 is built from 15 residues. Germline V CDR1 and CDR2: LGHDT, YNNKEL (reference sequence). Trimming pared 3 bases from V and 5 bases from J, leaving 16 bases between. DNA of the CDR3: TGTGCCAGCAGCCAGATCCCCTTACAGGGAACTGAAGCTTTCTTT. The encoded protein is CASSQIPLQGTEAFF.

The table lists this clone with a count of one. The genes are TRBV10-1 and TRBJ1-6; D not certain. Germline V gene data show CDR1 as WNHNN and CDR2 as SYGVQD (reference sequence). This CDR3 region has 13 residues. With 1 base removed from V and 7 bases from J, the gap between germline ends came to 5 bases. The CDR3 here is CASSELSNSPLHF. CDR3 sequence (DNA): TGCGCCAGCAGTGAGTTGAGCAATTCACCCCTCCACTTT.

The rearrangement joins TRBV9 to TRBJ1-3; tentatively, D is TRBD1 (5 bases). The CDR3 has 15 residues. Germline V CDR1 and CDR2: SGDLS, YYNGEE. The V gene lost 3 bases and the J gene lost 6 bases, with 16 bases spanning the gap. The CDR3 protein is CASSAPRRGPNTIYF. The DNA of the CDR3 is TGTGCCAGCAGCGCGCCTAGGAGGGGACCAAACACCATATATTTT.

The chain employs TRBV28 and TRBJ1-5; D unresolved. Germline CDR1 reads MDHEN; CDR2 reads SYDVKM. The V end lost 2 bases, the J end lost 5 bases, and 7 bases lay between the germline ends. CDR3 length: 13 amino acids. CDR3: CASSLPPDQPQHF. CDR3 bases: TGTGCCAGCAGTTTACCCCCCGATCAGCCCCAGCATTTT.